This T cell receptor beta chain was sequenced for a study of blood T cell repertoires in COVID-19. The CDR3 is 15 residues long. Trimming took off 6 bases at V and 6 bases at J, with 17 bases between the two ends. The germline V gene has CDR1 MNHEY and CDR2 SVGAGI. The repertoire was sequenced with immunoSEQ multiplex PCR; TCRdb's copy has only in-frame clones and lacks some. This repertoire shows approximately 300,000 clones, around 85% found once; its top ten account for 1.9%. Study members were between about 18 and 100 years old and lived in fewer than 30 US regions. The origin of this receptor is a woman aged 25 to 39 who had been exposed to COVID-19. The V gene is TRBV6-5, the J gene TRBJ2-2; D uncertain. The sequencing sample was made of PBMCs or T cells enriched from blood (not recorded which). The chain's CDR3 is CASREPLRSAGELFF. CDR3 DNA: TGTGCCAGCAGAGAGCCATTGAGGTCGGCCGGGGAGCTGTTTTTT.